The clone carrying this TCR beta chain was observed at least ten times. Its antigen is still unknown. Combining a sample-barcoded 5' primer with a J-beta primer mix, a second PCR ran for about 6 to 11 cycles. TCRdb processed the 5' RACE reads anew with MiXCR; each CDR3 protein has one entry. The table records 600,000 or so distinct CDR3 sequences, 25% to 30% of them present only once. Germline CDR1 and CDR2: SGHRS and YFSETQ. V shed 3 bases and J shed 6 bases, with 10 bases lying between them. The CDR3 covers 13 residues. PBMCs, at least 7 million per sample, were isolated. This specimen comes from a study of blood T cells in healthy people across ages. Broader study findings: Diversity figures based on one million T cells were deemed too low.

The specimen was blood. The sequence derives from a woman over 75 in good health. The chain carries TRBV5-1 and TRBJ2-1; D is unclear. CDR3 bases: TGCGCCAGCAGCTCGCCGACTCTCAATGAGCAGTTCTTC. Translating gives CASSSPTLNEQFF.